This T cell receptor (beta chain) was documented in a study of blood T cell repertoires in COVID-19. Study overall: T cells, B-cell-depleted T cells, or PBMCs provided the cDNA or gDNA that served as material.

Study processing details: The assay estimated nucleated cells by amplifying reference gene primers. Here immunoSEQ multiplex PCR was the method, and the copy in TCRdb shows in-frame clones only, minus some. The DNA gave D and trimming, while V, J and clone size come from that table. The sample holds some 31,000 clones, 85% seen once. Germline values: CDR1 SEHNR, CDR2 FQNEAQ (reference sequence). J lost 4 bases, V lost 5 bases, and 13 bases had no gene match. The CDR3 loop spans 17 amino acids. This receptor was obtained from a human donor with acute or convalescent COVID-19. The donor label of this sample is uncertain. Material for sequencing was peripheral blood. The chain is built from TRBV7-9 and TRBJ1-2; 10 positions agree with TRBD1. The DNA of the CDR3 is TGTGCCAGCAGCCCCTACCGGGACAGGGGCAACCTCTATGGCTACACCTTC. Its translation: CASSPYRDRGNLYGYTF.